Listed below are T cell receptor beta chains from one sample, sequenced in a study of cytomegalovirus exposure and HLA in healthy donors. Profiled with immunoSEQ multiplex PCR; TCRdb holds only in-frame clones, not every one. The table shows about 120,000 clones, with around three quarters occurring only once. The sample comprised PBMCs. The origin of the receptors is a man aged 18 to 35 in good health and CMV-seropositive. Each CDR3 is given with its conserved first and last residue. A D gene is named only where the DNA matches it firmly. Rows may omit the clone size; those that give it use once, few, many or a size class.

abundance	v_gene	d_gene	j_gene	CDR3nt	CDR3aa
.	TRBV19	TRBD2	TRBJ2-6	TGTGCCAGTACCCTAGGTCTAGCGGGAGCTTCTGGGGCCAACGTCCTGACTTTC	CASTLGLAGASGANVLTF
few	TRBV6-5	TRBD1	TRBJ1-4	TGTGCCAGCCGAGGGACAGCTAATGAAAAACTGTTTTTT	CASRGTANEKLFF
.	TRBV6-5	.	TRBJ1-2	TGTGCCAGCAGCTCGACAGGTTACTATGGCTACACCTTC	CASSSTGYYGYTF
.	TRBV9	.	TRBJ2-1	TGTGCCAGCAGCGGCCGGGACTCAGGGAGGTCCGATGAGCAGTTCTTC	CASSGRDSGRSDEQFF
.	TRBV4-1	.	TRBJ2-1	TGCGCCAGCAGCCACATCGGGGGATACAATGAGCAGTTCTTC	CASSHIGGYNEQFF
.	TRBV7-3	.	TRBJ2-2	TGTGCCAGCAGCTTAAATCCAGGGGTCACCGGGGAGCTGTTTTTT	CASSLNPGVTGELFF
.	TRBV27	TRBD1	TRBJ1-5	TGTGCCAGCAGACTCGGGACAGGGGGAAGCAATCAGCCCCAGCATTTT	CASRLGTGGSNQPQHF
few	TRBV10-2	.	TRBJ2-7	TGCGCCAGCAGTGGAGCAGGAAGGGAGCAGTACTTC	CASSGAGREQYF
.	TRBV9	.	TRBJ2-6	TGTGCCAGCAGCGCGAGCTCTGGGGCCAACGTCCTGACTTTC	CASSASSGANVLTF
once	TRBV20-1	.	TRBJ1-3	TGCAGTGCCGTACAGGGATACACCATATATTTT	CSAVQGYTIYF
.	TRBV5-4	TRBD1	TRBJ1-2	TGTGCCAGCAGCTTGGAACAGGGGGCTAACTATGGCTACACCTTC	CASSLEQGANYGYTF